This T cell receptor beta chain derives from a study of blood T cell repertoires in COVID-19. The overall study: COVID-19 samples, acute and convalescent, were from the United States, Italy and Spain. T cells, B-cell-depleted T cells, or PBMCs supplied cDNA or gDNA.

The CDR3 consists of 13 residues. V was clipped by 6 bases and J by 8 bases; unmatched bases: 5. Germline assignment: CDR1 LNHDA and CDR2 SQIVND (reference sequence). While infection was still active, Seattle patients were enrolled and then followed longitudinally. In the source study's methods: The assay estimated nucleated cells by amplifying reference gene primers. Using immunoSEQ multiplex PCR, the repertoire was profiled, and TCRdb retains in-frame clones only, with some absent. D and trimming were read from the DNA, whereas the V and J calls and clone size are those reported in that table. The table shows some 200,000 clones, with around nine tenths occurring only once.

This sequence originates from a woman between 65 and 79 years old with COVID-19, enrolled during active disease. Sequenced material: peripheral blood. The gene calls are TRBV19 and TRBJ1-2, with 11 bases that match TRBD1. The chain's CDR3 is CASSRTGGDGYTF. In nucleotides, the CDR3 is TGTGCCAGTAGCCGGACAGGGGGCGACGGCTACACCTTC.